The sequence of this T cell receptor (beta chain) was determined in a study of cytomegalovirus exposure and HLA in healthy donors. Across the whole study: Unique TCRs from HLA-typed donors, 65 million to 85 million of them, were held in an early data release. Regarding the study as a whole: The study had only CMV serostatus as immune exposure information. What was likely a sequencing artifact was a cluster of highly shared sequence variants.

Points on this clone: Antigen unknown.

The CDR3 totals 13 residues. With 5 bases clipped from V and 3 bases from J, the junction kept 5 bases outside the gene matches. Germline V CDR1 and CDR2: SGHTS, YDEGEE. PCR amplification relied on 60 Vbeta primers (plus 13 Jbeta primers). TCRdb's copy holds only in-frame clones and misses some; the assay was immunoSEQ multiplex PCR. The sample carries a few hundred thousand clones, roughly 91% recorded once. Donors sampled were nominally healthy, though unrecorded immune exposures were likely. The origin of this receptor is a woman aged 18-29 years in good health and CMV-seronegative. Input material: PBMCs. The V and J genes are TRBV5-8 and TRBJ2-7; 7 positions match TRBD2. In DNA, the CDR3 is TGTGCCAGCAGAAGCGGGACGGTCTACGAGCAGTACTTC. This encodes CASRSGTVYEQYF.